The 13 T cell receptor beta chains presented below share a single source sample, sequenced in a study of beta chain features in type 1 diabetes. cDNA synthesis used the whole RNA isolate, giving expressed TCRB sequences. Clones were read by immunoSEQ multiplex PCR, and TCRdb kept only the in-frame ones, dropping some. The table includes just over 600,000 clones, 15% to 18% detected once. The source material was naive CD4+ T cells from blood. The receptors stem from a man between 18 and 29 years old in good health.

The chain joins TRBV5-1 to TRBJ1-1, with D perhaps TRBD1 (6 bases). Trimming cost V 2 bases and J 4 bases, with 12 bases left between them. CDR1 is SGHRS, CDR2 YFSETQ, per germline. The CDR3 is 14 amino acids. CDR3 sequence (DNA): TGCGCCAGCAGCTTCCCGGGGGCGGGCACTGAAGCTTTCTTT. Translated, it gives CASSFPGAGTEAFF.

This clone has just a few counts. The V call is TRBV29-1, the J call TRBJ1-1; D is possibly TRBD1 (5 bases). With 4 bases removed from V and 0 bases from J, the gap between germline ends came to 15 bases. The CDR3 totals 15 residues. Germline V CDR1 and CDR2: SQVTM, ANQGSEA. The CDR3 region has the DNA TGCAGCGTTGTCGGTAATTTGGGACTGAACACTGAAGCTTTCTTT. Residues: CSVVGNLGLNTEAFF.

The chain is built from TRBV29-1 and TRBJ1-2, with 8 bases aligning to TRBD1. The CDR3 runs to 15 residues. Germline loops: CDR1 SQVTM, CDR2 ANQGSEA. The V and J ends lost 8 bases and 0 bases, in that order; junction bases with no gene match: 11. CDR3 sequence: CSLQGEGLANYGYTF. Here the CDR3 DNA reads TGCAGCTTACAGGGGGAGGGCTTAGCTAACTATGGCTACACCTTC. Full variable domain (missing parts from reference TRBV29-1 and TRBJ1-2): SAVISQKPSRDICQRGTSLTIQCQVDSQVTMMFWYRQQPGQSLTLIATANQGSEATYESGFVIDKFPISRPNLTFSTLTVSNMSPEDSSIYLCSLQGEGLANYGYTFGSGTRLTVV.

The V call is TRBV18, the J call TRBJ2-7; a weak D match, TRBD2 (5 bases). V dropped 6 bases and J dropped 6 bases, with 27 bases sitting between them. The CDR3 loop spans 17 amino acids. Germline CDR1 reads KGHSH; CDR2 reads LQKENI. The chain's CDR3 is CASSTRRTGRHTIEQYF. Written as DNA, the CDR3 is TGTGCCAGCTCTACCAGGCGGACTGGGCGGCATACAATCGAGCAGTACTTC.

The chain combines TRBV15 with TRBJ2-7; the D gene could be TRBD1 or TRBD2 (5 bases each). Trimming shortened V by 3 bases and J by 12 bases, and 21 bases separated the two germline ends. The germline CDR1 and CDR2 sequences are LNHNV and YYDKDF (reference sequence). CDR3 length equals 14 residues. Here the CDR3 reads CATSSDPGPLRRYF. CDR3 nucleotides: TGTGCCACCAGCAGTGATCCGGGACCCCTACGGCGGTACTTC.

The chain has TRBV5-1 and TRBJ2-3, with 7 bases lining up with TRBD1. CDR3 length equals 12 residues. V lost 1 base to trimming and J lost 10 bases; unmatched junction nucleotides: 3. Per germline, CDR1 SGHRS and CDR2 YFSETQ. The CDR3 region is CASSLKTGSQYF. The CDR3 nucleotides are TGCGCCAGCAGCTTGAAGACAGGGTCGCAGTATTTT.

The rearrangement uses TRBV30 and TRBJ2-5; TRBD1 matches 9 bases. V lost 2 bases to trimming and J lost 5 bases; unmatched junction nucleotides: 3. This CDR3 is built from 13 residues. Germline loops: CDR1 GTSNPN, CDR2 SVGIG (reference sequence). CDR3 DNA sequence: TGTGCCTGGAGTAGGGACAGGGTGGAGACCCAGTACTTC. Translated, it gives CAWSRDRVETQYF.

This clone came up a few times. The gene calls are TRBV15 and TRBJ2-7; D gene unclear. Trimming took 2 bases from V and 4 from J, leaving 15 bases between them. CDR1 is LNHNV and CDR2 is YYDKDF in the germline V gene (reference sequence). The CDR3 sequence is 15 residues long. The chain's CDR3 is CATSRRPPSHYEQYF. CDR3 in DNA: TGTGCCACCAGCAGAAGACCACCCTCCCATTACGAGCAGTACTTC.

This clone was recorded a few times. The genes are TRBV28 and TRBJ1-1; 8 bases are a match to TRBD1. Germline V CDR1 and CDR2: MDHEN, SYDVKM. V lost 6 bases, J lost 5 bases, and 5 bases stayed unmatched. The CDR3 totals 13 residues. As DNA, the CDR3 is TGTGCCAGCAGCCCGGACAGGGCGACTGAAGCTTTCTTT. Its protein product is CASSPDRATEAFF.

V and J are TRBV29-1 and TRBJ1-6; no reliable D call. The CDR3 covers 15 residues. The V end was cut by 4 bases, the J end by 0 bases, with 10 bases between. In germline, CDR1 is SQVTM, CDR2 ANQGSEA. The CDR3 reads CSVVGQISYNSPLHF. CDR3 coding DNA: TGCAGCGTTGTTGGGCAGATCTCCTATAATTCACCCCTCCACTTT. Based on the CDR3 plus reference TRBV29-1 and TRBJ1-6, the full variable domain is SAVISQKPSRDICQRGTSLTIQCQVDSQVTMMFWYRQQPGQSLTLIATANQGSEATYESGFVIDKFPISRPNLTFSTLTVSNMSPEDSSIYLCSVVGQISYNSPLHFGNGTRLTVT.

This chain uses TRBV4-3 with TRBJ1-4, with 7 bases identical to TRBD1. J was trimmed by 13 bases and V by 4 bases; bases with no gene match: 9. This CDR3 is 13 amino acids long. CDR1 LGHNA and CDR2 YSLEER come from the germline V gene. CDR3 sequence reads: CASSPQGVDGLFF. The CDR3 DNA reads as TGCGCCAGCAGCCCCCAGGGGGTGGACGGACTGTTTTTT.

This clone was counted between two and nine times. The chain combines TRBV13 with TRBJ2-7; TRBD2 might be the D (6 bases). V was shortened by 2 bases and J by 5 bases, with 13 bases between the two germline ends. The CDR3 is 14 amino acids. Per germline, CDR1 PRHDT and CDR2 FYEKMQ (reference sequence). The DNA for the CDR3 is TGTGCCAGCAGCTTATGGGGGGTGGGAAACGAGCAGTACTTC. Translated, it gives CASSLWGVGNEQYF.

This clone appeared a few times. The chain uses TRBV18 and TRBJ2-3; 12 bases agree with TRBD1. CDR3 length equals 20 residues. From germline, CDR1 is KGHSH and CDR2 LQKENI. V lost 4 bases and J lost 2; bases outside the gene matches: 16. The CDR3 here is CASSHRDRGPFTNSTDTQYF. For the CDR3, the DNA is TGTGCCAGCTCACACCGGGACAGGGGGCCTTTTACAAACTCCACAGATACGCAGTATTTT.